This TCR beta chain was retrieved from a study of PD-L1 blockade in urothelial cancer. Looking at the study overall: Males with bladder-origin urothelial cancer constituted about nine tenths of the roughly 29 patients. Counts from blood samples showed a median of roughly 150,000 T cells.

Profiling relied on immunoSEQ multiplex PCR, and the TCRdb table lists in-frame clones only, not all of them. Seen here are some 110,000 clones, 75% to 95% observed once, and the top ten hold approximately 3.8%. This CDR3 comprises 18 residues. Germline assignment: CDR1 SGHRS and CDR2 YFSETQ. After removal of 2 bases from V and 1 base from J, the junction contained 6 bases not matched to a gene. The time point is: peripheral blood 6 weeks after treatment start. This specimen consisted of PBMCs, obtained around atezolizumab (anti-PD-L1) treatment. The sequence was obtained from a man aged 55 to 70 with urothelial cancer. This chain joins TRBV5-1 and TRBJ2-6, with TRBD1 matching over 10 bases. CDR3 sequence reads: CASSLTGTGVSGANVLTF. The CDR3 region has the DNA TGCGCCAGCAGCTTAACCGGGACAGGGGTTTCTGGGGCCAACGTCCTGACTTTC.